The rows below give T cell receptor beta chains drawn from one sample of a study of T cells in Graves' hyperthyroidism and ophthalmopathy. A single record per CDR3 protein comes from TCRdb applying MiXCR to the multiplex PCR reads. In the table there are approximately 570,000 distinct CDR3 sequences, 15% to 20% of which are singletons. The sample consisted of blood. The receptors here all came from a middle-aged man with Graves' ophthalmopathy. The CDR3 runs from the conserved cysteine through the conserved F or W. D genes are given only for firm matches. The size field is filled for only some rows; it gives once, few, many or a size class.

cdr3_nt: TGCAGTGCTGGATCTTCGGGACTAGCGGGGGACAAAGAGACCCAGTACTTC
cdr3_aa: CSAGSSGLAGDKETQYF
v_call: TRBV20-1
j_call: TRBJ2-5
clone_size: .
d_call: TRBD2
cdr3_length: 17

cdr3_nt: TGTGCCAGCAGTCATCGACAGGGGATGTGGGGCACAGATACGCAGTATTTT
cdr3_aa: CASSHRQGMWGTDTQYF
v_call: TRBV28
j_call: TRBJ2-3
clone_size: many
d_call: TRBD1
cdr3_length: 17

cdr3_nt: TGTGCCAGCAGCCAAGATCCTCCCCGGCGGCCGCGGGACAGGGACTATGGCTACACCTTC
cdr3_aa: CASSQDPPRRPRDRDYGYTF
v_call: TRBV3-1
j_call: TRBJ1-2
clone_size: .
d_call: TRBD1
cdr3_length: 20

cdr3_nt: TGTGCCAGCAGCCCAGACCCCCCAGGGGGCTTTTCCAGAAATCAGCCCCAGCATTTT
cdr3_aa: CASSPDPPGGFSRNQPQHF
v_call: TRBV4-2
j_call: TRBJ1-5
clone_size: few
d_call: TRBD1
cdr3_length: 19

cdr3_nt: TGTGCCAGCAGCGAGAGCGGGAGTATAGAAGAGACCCAGTACTTC
cdr3_aa: CASSESGSIEETQYF
v_call: TRBV9
j_call: TRBJ2-5
clone_size: many
d_call: TRBD2
cdr3_length: 15

cdr3_nt: TGTGCCAGCAGTGCCGTCAGCAGCTCCTACAATGAGCAGTTCTTC
cdr3_aa: CASSAVSSSYNEQFF
v_call: TRBV6-1
j_call: TRBJ2-1
clone_size: many
d_call: .
cdr3_length: 15

cdr3_nt: TGTGCCAGCAGTCCGCGGAGGGACAACGAGCAGTACTTC
cdr3_aa: CASSPRRDNEQYF
v_call: TRBV6-1
j_call: TRBJ2-7
clone_size: many
d_call: .
cdr3_length: 13

cdr3_nt: TGCAGTGTGGGGGATTCGGGCGGGGAGCTGTTTTTT
cdr3_aa: CSVGDSGGELFF
v_call: TRBV20-1
j_call: TRBJ2-2
clone_size: .
d_call: .
cdr3_length: 12

cdr3_nt: TGTGCCAGCAGTGCGAGATACAATGAGCAGTTCTTC
cdr3_aa: CASSARYNEQFF
v_call: TRBV2
j_call: TRBJ2-1
clone_size: many
d_call: .
cdr3_length: 12

cdr3_nt: TGTGCCAGCAGCCTCTTGGACCAGAGGGGTGGCTACACCTTC
cdr3_aa: CASSLLDQRGGYTF
v_call: TRBV3-1
j_call: TRBJ1-2
clone_size: few
d_call: .
cdr3_length: 14

cdr3_nt: TGTGCCAGCAGCCAAGATAATTTTGTGAGCGGGAGTTACAATGAGCAGTTCTTC
cdr3_aa: CASSQDNFVSGSYNEQFF
v_call: TRBV12-3/TRBV12-4
j_call: TRBJ2-1
clone_size: .
d_call: TRBD2
cdr3_length: 18

cdr3_nt: TGTGCCTGGGCCGGGACAGAGTATTCACCCCTCCACTTT
cdr3_aa: CAWAGTEYSPLHF
v_call: TRBV30
j_call: TRBJ1-6
clone_size: few
d_call: TRBD1
cdr3_length: 13

cdr3_nt: TGTGCCAGCTCACCATTGCACAGCTCCTACGAGCAGTACTTC
cdr3_aa: CASSPLHSSYEQYF
v_call: TRBV18
j_call: TRBJ2-7
clone_size: many
d_call: .
cdr3_length: 14

cdr3_nt: TGTGCCAGCAGCATACAGGGGGCCGGCACAGATACGCAGTATTTT
cdr3_aa: CASSIQGAGTDTQYF
v_call: TRBV11-2
j_call: TRBJ2-3
clone_size: few
d_call: TRBD1
cdr3_length: 15

cdr3_nt: TGCAGTGCTAGAGATACAGGACTAGCGGGAGGGGGGTACTTC
cdr3_aa: CSARDTGLAGGGYF
v_call: TRBV20-1
j_call: TRBJ2-5
clone_size: few
d_call: TRBD2
cdr3_length: 14

cdr3_nt: TGTGCCAGCTCACCGAACCGGGACTCCATGGAGACCCAGTACTTC
cdr3_aa: CASSPNRDSMETQYF
v_call: TRBV18
j_call: TRBJ2-5
clone_size: few
d_call: .
cdr3_length: 15

cdr3_nt: TGCGCCAGCAGCTTAACACTAGCGGGGATGGATACGCAGTATTTT
cdr3_aa: CASSLTLAGMDTQYF
v_call: TRBV5-1
j_call: TRBJ2-3
clone_size: few
d_call: TRBD2
cdr3_length: 15

cdr3_nt: TGTGCCAGCAGTTTACAGGGGGCTCAGGGCTATGGCTACACCTTC
cdr3_aa: CASSLQGAQGYGYTF
v_call: TRBV2
j_call: TRBJ1-2
clone_size: .
d_call: TRBD1
cdr3_length: 15

cdr3_nt: TGTGCCAGCAGCCTCACAAGAGACACCGGGGAGCTGTTTTTT
cdr3_aa: CASSLTRDTGELFF
v_call: TRBV7-3
j_call: TRBJ2-2
clone_size: few
d_call: .
cdr3_length: 14

cdr3_nt: TGTGCCAGTAGGCCCGGGGTGGACAGAGAAACCCTCTTC
cdr3_aa: CASRPGVDRETLF
v_call: TRBV19
j_call: TRBJ2-1
clone_size: .
d_call: .
cdr3_length: 13

cdr3_nt: TGTGCCAGCAGTCTTAAACAGGGTCTTAATACCTACGAGCAGTACTTC
cdr3_aa: CASSLKQGLNTYEQYF
v_call: TRBV28
j_call: TRBJ2-7
clone_size: many
d_call: .
cdr3_length: 16

cdr3_nt: TGTGCCAGCAGTGTCATGACAGGGGACGGGACCCAGTACTTC
cdr3_aa: CASSVMTGDGTQYF
v_call: TRBV2
j_call: TRBJ2-5
clone_size: many
d_call: TRBD1
cdr3_length: 14

cdr3_nt: TGTGCTAGTGGTAAACAGGGGCGCCCCTACGAGCAGTACTTC
cdr3_aa: CASGKQGRPYEQYF
v_call: TRBV12-5
j_call: TRBJ2-7
clone_size: .
d_call: TRBD1
cdr3_length: 14

cdr3_nt: TGTGCCAGCTCATCCGCCTCCGGGACCTTGAACACTGAAGCTTTCTTT
cdr3_aa: CASSSASGTLNTEAFF
v_call: TRBV18
j_call: TRBJ1-1
clone_size: .
d_call: .
cdr3_length: 16

cdr3_nt: TGTGCCAGCAGCCGCCCACAGGGCAGCACAGATACGCAGTATTTT
cdr3_aa: CASSRPQGSTDTQYF
v_call: TRBV7-2
j_call: TRBJ2-3
clone_size: many
d_call: .
cdr3_length: 15

cdr3_nt: TGCAGTGCTAGAGATCACAGGGGGCGTCAGCCCCAGCATTTT
cdr3_aa: CSARDHRGRQPQHF
v_call: TRBV20-1
j_call: TRBJ1-5
clone_size: .
d_call: TRBD1
cdr3_length: 14

cdr3_nt: TGTGCCAGCAGTGAAGCGCATTTACAGGGACCCTACGAGCAGTACTTC
cdr3_aa: CASSEAHLQGPYEQYF
v_call: TRBV6-1
j_call: TRBJ2-7
clone_size: .
d_call: .
cdr3_length: 16

cdr3_nt: TGTGCCAGCAGCGTAGCCGGCAGTCAGCCCCAGCATTTT
cdr3_aa: CASSVAGSQPQHF
v_call: TRBV9
j_call: TRBJ1-5
clone_size: .
d_call: .
cdr3_length: 13

cdr3_nt: TGTGCCAGCAGCCTCAGGGGAGTCCGTTTGAACACTGATGCTTTCTTT
cdr3_aa: CASSLRGVRLNTDAFF
v_call: TRBV19
j_call: TRBJ1-1
clone_size: .
d_call: .
cdr3_length: 16

cdr3_nt: TGTGCCAGCAGCAACAGGGGCTACCAAGAGACCCAGTACTTC
cdr3_aa: CASSNRGYQETQYF
v_call: TRBV2
j_call: TRBJ2-5
clone_size: many
d_call: TRBD1
cdr3_length: 14

cdr3_nt: TGTGCCAGCAGTGAGCCTCGAGCGGGAAGGGAGACCCAGTACTTC
cdr3_aa: CASSEPRAGRETQYF
v_call: TRBV28
j_call: TRBJ2-5
clone_size: few
d_call: TRBD2
cdr3_length: 15

cdr3_nt: TGTGCCAGCAGCTGGGGCGGGGGGGGTGGCACAGATACGCAGTATTTT
cdr3_aa: CASSWGGGGGTDTQYF
v_call: TRBV11-2
j_call: TRBJ2-3
clone_size: .
d_call: TRBD2
cdr3_length: 16

cdr3_nt: TGCAGTGCTAGAGATGGAAGGAGACACCGGCAGGACGAGCAGTACTTC
cdr3_aa: CSARDGRRHRQDEQYF
v_call: TRBV20-1
j_call: TRBJ2-7
clone_size: many
d_call: .
cdr3_length: 16

cdr3_nt: TGTGCCAGCACGGGCCCGCCTAAGGCATCTGGCTACACCTTC
cdr3_aa: CASTGPPKASGYTF
v_call: TRBV2
j_call: TRBJ1-2
clone_size: many
d_call: .
cdr3_length: 14

cdr3_nt: TGTGCCAGCAGCGCTCGGACAGAATCCTACGAGCAGTACTTC
cdr3_aa: CASSARTESYEQYF
v_call: TRBV7-2
j_call: TRBJ2-7
clone_size: few
d_call: .
cdr3_length: 14

cdr3_nt: TGTGCCAGCTCTTCTCGGGGAGTACCTGGAAACACCATATATTTT
cdr3_aa: CASSSRGVPGNTIYF
v_call: TRBV18
j_call: TRBJ1-3
clone_size: .
d_call: .
cdr3_length: 15

cdr3_nt: TGTGCCAGCGAAGACCCGGACAGGGACGCCGAGCAGTACTTC
cdr3_aa: CASEDPDRDAEQYF
v_call: TRBV6-2/TRBV6-3
j_call: TRBJ2-7
clone_size: .
d_call: TRBD1
cdr3_length: 14

cdr3_nt: TGTGCCAGCAGCTTACCCCGGGGTAGCGGCCCCTACAATGAGCAGTTCTTC
cdr3_aa: CASSLPRGSGPYNEQFF
v_call: TRBV5-1
j_call: TRBJ2-1
clone_size: .
d_call: .
cdr3_length: 17

cdr3_nt: TGTGCCAGCTCCGGGGCCAGTACCCGGGAGCAGTTCTTC
cdr3_aa: CASSGASTREQFF
v_call: TRBV18
j_call: TRBJ2-1
clone_size: .
d_call: .
cdr3_length: 13

cdr3_nt: TGTGCCAGCAGTTCCCGCCCAGCAGGGGTCAATGAGCAGTTCTTC
cdr3_aa: CASSSRPAGVNEQFF
v_call: TRBV12-3/TRBV12-4
j_call: TRBJ2-1
clone_size: .
d_call: .
cdr3_length: 15

cdr3_nt: TGTGCCATCAGTGGAGGGCCTAGCTCCTACGAGCAGTACTTC
cdr3_aa: CAISGGPSSYEQYF
v_call: TRBV10-3
j_call: TRBJ2-7
clone_size: many
d_call: .
cdr3_length: 14

cdr3_nt: TGCAGTGCTACTCCCAGCTCCTACAATGAGCAGTTCTTC
cdr3_aa: CSATPSSYNEQFF
v_call: TRBV20-1
j_call: TRBJ2-1
clone_size: many
d_call: .
cdr3_length: 13

cdr3_nt: TGTGCCAGCTCACCGGACCTAGCCAAAAACATTCAGTACTTC
cdr3_aa: CASSPDLAKNIQYF
v_call: TRBV18
j_call: TRBJ2-4
clone_size: many
d_call: .
cdr3_length: 14

cdr3_nt: TGTGCCTGGAGCCCCGGGTACCAAGAGACCCAGTACTTC
cdr3_aa: CAWSPGYQETQYF
v_call: TRBV30
j_call: TRBJ2-5
clone_size: many
d_call: .
cdr3_length: 13

cdr3_nt: TGTGCCATCAGTGAGGGGCTAGCGGGGGGACAAGAGACCCAGTACTTC
cdr3_aa: CAISEGLAGGQETQYF
v_call: TRBV10-3
j_call: TRBJ2-5
clone_size: few
d_call: TRBD2
cdr3_length: 16

cdr3_nt: TGCGCCAGCAGCTTTGGGAAGGGACTAGCGAACACCGGGGAGCTGTTTTTT
cdr3_aa: CASSFGKGLANTGELFF
v_call: TRBV5-1
j_call: TRBJ2-2
clone_size: .
d_call: TRBD2
cdr3_length: 17

cdr3_nt: TGTGCCAGCAGTGACGGACAGGTGACCTACGAGCAGTACTTC
cdr3_aa: CASSDGQVTYEQYF
v_call: TRBV2
j_call: TRBJ2-7
clone_size: few
d_call: TRBD1
cdr3_length: 14

cdr3_nt: TGTGCCAGTAGAAGCCCAGGGACAGGGACTTACGAGCAGTACTTC
cdr3_aa: CASRSPGTGTYEQYF
v_call: TRBV27
j_call: TRBJ2-7
clone_size: few
d_call: TRBD1
cdr3_length: 15

cdr3_nt: TGTGCCAGTTCCTTAGTGGGAGTCGACACCGGGGAGCTGTTTTTT
cdr3_aa: CASSLVGVDTGELFF
v_call: TRBV19
j_call: TRBJ2-2
clone_size: .
d_call: .
cdr3_length: 15

cdr3_nt: TGTGCCAGCAGTGAGACCCCGGGGTCCCGTGGCTACACCTTC
cdr3_aa: CASSETPGSRGYTF
v_call: TRBV6-4
j_call: TRBJ1-2
clone_size: few
d_call: .
cdr3_length: 14

cdr3_nt: TGTGCCAGCAGCCCCACCCTCCGGTACGAGCAGTACTTC
cdr3_aa: CASSPTLRYEQYF
v_call: TRBV7-2
j_call: TRBJ2-7
clone_size: many
d_call: .
cdr3_length: 13

cdr3_nt: TGTGCCAGCAGCTTAACCCCGAGCGGGAGGGCCCTCAATGAGCAGTTCTTC
cdr3_aa: CASSLTPSGRALNEQFF
v_call: TRBV7-3
j_call: TRBJ2-1
clone_size: few
d_call: TRBD2
cdr3_length: 17

cdr3_nt: TGTGCCAGCAGTCCCTGGGGACAGGGGTTTATGTACGAGCAGTACTTC
cdr3_aa: CASSPWGQGFMYEQYF
v_call: TRBV27
j_call: TRBJ2-7
clone_size: few
d_call: TRBD1
cdr3_length: 16

cdr3_nt: TGTGCCAGCAAACGCCCCGGGGCGGGGGGACGGCAAGAGACCCAGTACTTC
cdr3_aa: CASKRPGAGGRQETQYF
v_call: TRBV3-1
j_call: TRBJ2-5
clone_size: .
d_call: TRBD2
cdr3_length: 17

cdr3_nt: TGTGCCAGCACCGAGACAGGGTACAATGAGCAGTTCTTC
cdr3_aa: CASTETGYNEQFF
v_call: TRBV6-2/TRBV6-3
j_call: TRBJ2-1
clone_size: .
d_call: TRBD1
cdr3_length: 13

cdr3_nt: TGTGCCAGCAGCGGTTCAAGGAACACTGAAGCTTTCTTT
cdr3_aa: CASSGSRNTEAFF
v_call: TRBV7-2
j_call: TRBJ1-1
clone_size: .
d_call: .
cdr3_length: 13

cdr3_nt: TGCGCCAGCAGCTTGGATCCGAGACAGGGGGTGACGCAGTATTTT
cdr3_aa: CASSLDPRQGVTQYF
v_call: TRBV5-1
j_call: TRBJ2-3
clone_size: few
d_call: TRBD1
cdr3_length: 15

cdr3_nt: TGTGCCAGCCTTGGGACACCGGGTCCTGGCTACACCTTC
cdr3_aa: CASLGTPGPGYTF
v_call: TRBV28
j_call: TRBJ1-2
clone_size: many
d_call: .
cdr3_length: 13